The 11 T cell receptor beta chains in this list originate from one sample, sequenced in a study of T cell repertoires in cytomegalovirus infection. From the reads, TCRdb called clonotypes with MiXCR, one entry per CDR3 protein. This sample yields approximately 190,000 distinct CDR3 sequences, of which 28% are seen a single time; 31% belongs to the top ten. Sequencing input: PBMCs. The receptors originated from a human donor in good health (CMV status not recorded). Some clones in this sample may be carry-over from other donors' samples.

This clonotype was recorded a few times. This chain connects TRBV5-1 to TRBJ2-1; TRBD2 agrees at 7 bases. This CDR3 has 15 amino acids. The trim removed 0 bases at V and 7 bases at J, leaving 7 bases unmatched. Germline V gene sequence: CDR1 SGHRS, CDR2 YFSETQ. The CDR3 loop is CASSLEDSGGNEQFF. CDR3 nucleotides: TGCGCCAGCAGCTTGGAGGATTCGGGGGGTAATGAGCAGTTCTTC. Full variable domain (rest looked up from reference TRBV5-1 and TRBJ2-1): KAGVTQTPRYLIKTRGQQVTLSCSPISGHRSVSWYQQTPGQGLQFLFEYFSETQRNKGNFPGRFSGRQFSNSRSEMNVSTLELGDSALYLCASSLEDSGGNEQFFGPGTRLTVL.

This clonotype was observed a few times. The chain is built from TRBV10-3 and TRBJ2-7, with D perhaps matching TRBD1 (6 bases). CDR3 length: 14 residues. V dropped 6 bases and J dropped 0 bases, with 12 bases sitting between them. Per germline, CDR1 ENHRY and CDR2 SYGVKD. CDR3 loop: CAIRSRDTSYEQYF. As DNA, the CDR3 is TGTGCCATCAGATCCCGGGACACCTCCTACGAGCAGTACTTC.

This clonotype was recorded at least ten times. The rearrangement uses TRBV7-3 and TRBJ2-7; D gene uncertain. The CDR3 spans 13 residues. Germline V gene lookup returns CDR1 SGHTA and CDR2 FQGTGA. Trimming pared 1 base from V and 6 bases from J, leaving 10 bases between. The CDR3, as DNA: TGTGCCAGCAGCTTAAGGGCAGGCGGCGAGCAGTACTTC. This gives the protein CASSLRAGGEQYF.

Here the CDR3 DNA reads TGTGCCAGCAGTTCTCCAGGGGCTGGGGCCAACGTCCTGACTTTC. Encoded protein: CASSSPGAGANVLTF. The chain employs TRBV6-2 or TRBV6-3 and TRBJ2-6; D might be TRBD1 (6 bases). Germline CDR1 is MNHEY and CDR2 is SVGEGT. CDR3 length equals 15 residues. V was shortened by 4 bases and J by 2 bases, with 9 bases between the two germline ends.

This clonotype was seen many times. The J gene is TRBJ1-1, the V gene TRBV7-8, with unresolved D. With 5 bases removed from V and 4 bases from J, the gap between germline ends came to 8 bases. Germline CDR1 and CDR2: SGHVS and FQNEAQ. The CDR3 contains 12 residues. The CDR3 reads CASSAGVTEAFF. CDR3 nucleotides: TGTGCCAGCAGCGCGGGCGTCACTGAAGCTTTCTTT.

This clonotype occurred a few times. V is TRBV5-1 and J is TRBJ1-1; D is possibly TRBD1 (5 bases). CDR3 length: 15 residues. Germline CDR1 and CDR2: SGHRS and YFSETQ. Deletions cut 4 bases from V and 1 base from J, with 14 bases between. The CDR3 nucleotides read TGCGCCAGCAGCCGTTCGACAGTATCGAACACTGAAGCTTTCTTT. Protein sequence: CASSRSTVSNTEAFF.

The chain employs TRBV6-2 or TRBV6-3 and TRBJ1-5; D perhaps matches TRBD1 (6 bases). The CDR3 sequence is 13 residues long. Trimming left V 6 bases short and J 7 bases short, with 13 bases between. CDR1 MNHEY and CDR2 SVGEGT come from the germline V gene. The CDR3, as DNA: TGTGCCAGCAGCCCCGGGGGCCCCCAGCCCCAGCATTTT. Encoded protein: CASSPGGPQPQHF.

V and J are TRBV19 and TRBJ1-5; D unresolved. The CDR3 runs 15 residues. V lost 5 bases and J 0 bases, leaving 11 bases between the germline ends. Germline-derived CDR1 and CDR2 are LNHDA and SQIVND (reference sequence). CDR3 in DNA: TGTGCCAGTAGTGGCGGACGGTTTAGCAATCAGCCCCAGCATTTT. Translation gives CASSGGRFSNQPQHF.

V usage is TRBV2 and J usage is TRBJ2-3; D call uncertain. Per germline, CDR1 SNHLY and CDR2 FYNNEI. V was pared by 3 bases and J by 3 bases, with 7 bases between. The CDR3 length is 13 residues. This CDR3 is CASSDDGTDTQYF. CDR3 coding DNA: TGTGCCAGCAGTGACGACGGGACAGATACGCAGTATTTT. The variable domain in full, completed from reference TRBV2 and TRBJ2-3, reads EPEVTQTPSHQVTQMGQEVILRCVPISNHLYFYWYRQILGQKVEFLVSFYNNEISEKSEIFDDQFSVERPDGSNFTLKIRSTKLEDSAMYFCASSDDGTDTQYFGPGTRLTVL.

The genes are TRBV27 and TRBJ1-4; 8 bases agree with TRBD1. V lost 0 bases to trimming and J lost 3 bases; unmatched junction nucleotides: 6. The CDR3 has 17 amino acids. Germline V CDR1 and CDR2: MNHEY, SMNVEV (reference sequence). DNA for the CDR3: TGTGCCAGCAGTTTATCCTCCAGGGGGCTGGCTAATGAAAAACTGTTTTTT. Its translation is CASSLSSRGLANEKLFF.

This clonotype occurred a few times. The gene calls are TRBV6-6 and TRBJ1-5; possible D gene TRBD1, 6 bases. Per germline, CDR1 MNHNY and CDR2 SVGAGI (reference sequence). The CDR3 is 14 amino acids. Trimming left V 10 bases short and J 1 base short, with 14 bases between. The CDR3 sequence is CAIRRQESNQPQHF. DNA of the CDR3: TGTGCCATTCGCCGACAGGAGAGCAATCAGCCCCAGCATTTT.